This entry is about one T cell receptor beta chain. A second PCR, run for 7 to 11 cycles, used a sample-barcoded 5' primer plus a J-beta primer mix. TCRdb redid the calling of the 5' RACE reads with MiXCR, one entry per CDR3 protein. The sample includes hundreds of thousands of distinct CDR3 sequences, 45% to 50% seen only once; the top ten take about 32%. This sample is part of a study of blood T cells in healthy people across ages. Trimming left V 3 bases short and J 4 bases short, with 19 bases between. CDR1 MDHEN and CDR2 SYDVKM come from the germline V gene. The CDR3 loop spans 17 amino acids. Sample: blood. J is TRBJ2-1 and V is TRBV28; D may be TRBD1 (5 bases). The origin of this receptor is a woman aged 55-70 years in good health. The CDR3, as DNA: TGTGCCAGCAGTTTTTCCCTGCAAACAGGAAAATACAATGAGCAGTTCTTC. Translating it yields CASSFSLQTGKYNEQFF.